This T cell receptor beta chain was sequenced during a study of blood T cell repertoires in COVID-19. Libraries were prepared by immunoSEQ multiplex PCR; TCRdb keeps only in-frame clonotypes and omits some of them. Of 280,000 or so clones in the sample, approximately 85% were seen once. The J segment lost 2 bases and the V segment lost 5 bases, leaving 5 bases of the junction unmatched. The germline V gene encodes CDR1 MGHRA and CDR2 YSYEKL. CDR3 length equals 17 residues. The J gene is TRBJ2-3, the V gene TRBV4-1, with 15 bases aligning to TRBD2. This receptor was identified in a man between 18 and 35 years old with active or convalescent COVID-19. The specimen sequenced was peripheral blood. CDR3 sequence reads: CASSKGLAGGFTDTQYF. The CDR3 DNA sequence: TGCGCCAGCAGCAAAGGACTAGCGGGGGGGTTCACAGATACGCAGTATTTT.